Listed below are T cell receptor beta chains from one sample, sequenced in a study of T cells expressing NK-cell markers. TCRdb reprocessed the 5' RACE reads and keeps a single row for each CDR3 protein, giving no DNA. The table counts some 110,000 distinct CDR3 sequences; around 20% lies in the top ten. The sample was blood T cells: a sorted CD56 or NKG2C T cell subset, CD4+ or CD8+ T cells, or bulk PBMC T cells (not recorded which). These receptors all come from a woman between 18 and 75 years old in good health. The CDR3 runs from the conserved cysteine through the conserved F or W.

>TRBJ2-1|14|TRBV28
CASSISGGTREQFF
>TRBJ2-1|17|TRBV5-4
CASSLDSGTGSYNEQFF
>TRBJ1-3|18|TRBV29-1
CSVEDLGGTATSGNTIYF
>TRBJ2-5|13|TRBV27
CASSPQGQETQYF
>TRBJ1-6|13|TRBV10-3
CAISEGYNSPLHF
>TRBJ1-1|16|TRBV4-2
CASSQDSLDRHTEAFF
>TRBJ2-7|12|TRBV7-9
CASSYGDYEQYF
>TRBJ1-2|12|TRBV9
CASSADSWGYTF
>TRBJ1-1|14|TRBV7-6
CASSADPGQLEAFF
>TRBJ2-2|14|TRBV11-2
CASSLSAPTGELFF
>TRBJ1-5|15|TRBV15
CATSSSRGIQQPQHF
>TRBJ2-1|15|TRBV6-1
CASHLTGFRYNEQFF
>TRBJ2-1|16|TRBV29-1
CSVEDTRGPSGNEQFF
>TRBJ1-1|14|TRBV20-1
CSARGLSRDPEAFF
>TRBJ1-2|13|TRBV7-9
CASVGAQSYGYTF
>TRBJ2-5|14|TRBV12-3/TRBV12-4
CASTPFGGSETQYF
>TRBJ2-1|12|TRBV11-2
CASSHTYNEQFF
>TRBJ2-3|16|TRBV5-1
CASRWGPQWPTDTQYF
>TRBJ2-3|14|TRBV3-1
CASSPGLAGEPQYF
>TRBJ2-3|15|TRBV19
CASTPPSPMSDTQYF
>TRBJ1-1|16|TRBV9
CASSPERDGVNTEAFF
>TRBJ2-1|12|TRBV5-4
CASSLSGGEQFF
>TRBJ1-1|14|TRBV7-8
CASSPTGGKTEAFF
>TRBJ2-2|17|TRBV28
CASSLSGAGLYTGELFF
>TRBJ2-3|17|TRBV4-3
CASSHSSGGPGTDTQYF
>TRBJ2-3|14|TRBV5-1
CASSTGTSGDTQYF
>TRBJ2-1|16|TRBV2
CASSEPRAGWDNEQFF
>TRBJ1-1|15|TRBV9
CASSENPGENTEAFF
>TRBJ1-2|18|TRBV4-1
CASSLLPGGTENPYGYTF
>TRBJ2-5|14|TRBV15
CATTKTGTQETQYF
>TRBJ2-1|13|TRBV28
CASSFSTGNEQFF
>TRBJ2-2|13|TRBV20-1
CSRRRANTGELFF
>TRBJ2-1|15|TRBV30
CAWSLLAGEVNEQFF
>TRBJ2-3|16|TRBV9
CASSVGIQDSTDTQYF
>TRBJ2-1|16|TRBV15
CATSRTRLAGNNEQFF
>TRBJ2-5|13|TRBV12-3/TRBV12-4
CASSLSGLETQYF
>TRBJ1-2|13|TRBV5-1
CASSFGTLYGYTF
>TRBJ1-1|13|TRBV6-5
CASSYSQGAAAFF
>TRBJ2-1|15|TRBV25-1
CASSDHRDINNEQFF
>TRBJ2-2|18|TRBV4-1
CASSQDGPSGGDTGELFF
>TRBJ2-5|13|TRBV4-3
CASSQDRSGTQYF
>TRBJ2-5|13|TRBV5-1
CASRGQGQETQYF
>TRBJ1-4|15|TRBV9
CASSVVGGSNEKLFF
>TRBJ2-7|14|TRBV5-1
CASSLAGTGVEQYF